This T cell receptor beta chain is from a study of immune cell composition in non-small cell lung cancer. TCRdb keeps only in-frame clones here, not all; method: immunoSEQ multiplex PCR. The data hold approximately 7,000 clones, with roughly 70% observed a single time. V was clipped by 1 base and J by 4 bases, with 16 bases between them. From germline, CDR1 is SGHDT and CDR2 YYEEEE. The CDR3 is made up of 16 amino acids. The clonotype originates from a human donor with non-small cell lung cancer. The chain employs TRBV5-6 and TRBJ2-3, with a weak D call TRBD2 (5 bases). The sequencing sample was made of lung tumor tissue. The CDR3 reads CASSLKVVASSDTQYF. The CDR3 DNA reads as TGTGCCAGCAGCTTGAAGGTCGTGGCTAGCTCAGATACGCAGTATTTT.